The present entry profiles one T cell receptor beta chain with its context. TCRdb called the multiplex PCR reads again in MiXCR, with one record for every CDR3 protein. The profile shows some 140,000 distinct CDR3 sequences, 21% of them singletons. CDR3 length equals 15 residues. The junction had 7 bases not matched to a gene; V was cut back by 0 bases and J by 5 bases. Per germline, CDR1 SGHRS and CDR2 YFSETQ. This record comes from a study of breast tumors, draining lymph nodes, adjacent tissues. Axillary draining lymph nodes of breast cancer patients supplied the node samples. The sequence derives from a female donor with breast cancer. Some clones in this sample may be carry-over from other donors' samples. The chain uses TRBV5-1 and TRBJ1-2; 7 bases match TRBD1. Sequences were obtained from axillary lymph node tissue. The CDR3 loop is CASSLDARGSYGYTF. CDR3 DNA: TGCGCCAGCAGCTTGGACGCCAGGGGGTCATATGGCTACACCTTC.